Below, 30 T cell receptor beta chains from the same sample are listed, as sequenced in a study of shared clonotypes between healthy human individuals (dated by TCRdb to the early 2020s). Library method: the immunoSEQ multiplex PCR assay. The clones in this table, taken by TCRdb from immuneACCESS, are in-frame only. Not every clone is retained; where verified, under half of the shortfall comes from an unresolved V gene, and the cause of the rest is unknown. This sample holds about 2.3 million clones; approximately 95% were observed only once. Jointly, the top ten make up 0.39% of the sample. Sequenced material: naive CD4+ T cells from PBMCs. What this sample's cell subset or site label stands for: CD45RA+ positively selected. The origin of the receptors is a man aged 18 to 35 in good health. Some clones in this sample may be carry-over from other donors' samples.

The rearrangement links TRBV2 to TRBJ2-1, with TRBD2 as a possible D gene (6 bases). This CDR3 spans 13 amino acids. The germline gives CDR1 SNHLY, CDR2 FYNNEI. V lost 5 bases to trimming and J lost 3 bases, with 8 bases between them. DNA of the CDR3: TGTGCCAGCAGTCCTAGCGACTACAATGAGCAGTTCTTC. Residues: CASSPSDYNEQFF.

The chain joins TRBV7-9 to TRBJ2-1, with a weak D call TRBD2 (5 bases). The CDR3 has 15 residues. V was cut by 5 bases and J by 5 bases, with 16 bases left in between. Germline CDR1 reads SEHNR; CDR2 reads FQNEAQ (reference sequence). In nucleotides, the CDR3 is TGTGCCAGCAGCCCCCAGCCACTAGGCGACAATGAGCAGTTCTTC. Its translation is CASSPQPLGDNEQFF.

A remark on this clone: This specimen includes other DNA sequences encoding the same CDR3. This chain links TRBV7-2 with TRBJ2-2, with D uncertain. CDR1 is SGHTA and CDR2 is FQGNSA in the germline V gene. V was trimmed by 3 bases and J by 2 bases, leaving 4 bases between them. The CDR3 has 13 amino acids. The CDR3: CASSFLNTGELFF. The CDR3 DNA sequence: TGTGCCAGCAGCTTTCTAAACACCGGGGAGCTGTTTTTT.

The rearrangement links TRBV12-5 to TRBJ1-4; D gene unclear. The CDR3 is made up of 18 amino acids. Germline CDR1 reads LGHNT; CDR2 reads FRNRAP. With 4 bases removed from V and 0 bases from J, the gap between germline ends came to 18 bases. The CDR3 loop is CASGSGVQARATNEKLFF. In DNA form, the CDR3 reads TGTGCTAGTGGTTCCGGAGTCCAGGCCAGAGCAACTAATGAAAAACTGTTTTTT.

This clone was seen once. The V gene is TRBV4-3, the J gene TRBJ2-3; D is undetermined. This CDR3 comprises 14 residues. Trimming cost V 1 base and J 4 bases, with 9 bases left between them. Germline V CDR1 and CDR2: LGHNA, YSLEER. The DNA of the CDR3 is TGCGCCAGCAGCCAAGTCCCGCCCTCAGATACGCAGTATTTT. Its translation: CASSQVPPSDTQYF.

V is TRBV27 and J is TRBJ1-5; D gene uncertain. V gave up 5 bases and J gave up 4 bases, with 27 bases separating them. The CDR3 has 19 amino acids. Per germline, CDR1 MNHEY and CDR2 SMNVEV (reference sequence). CDR3 nucleotide sequence: TGTGCCAGCAGTGGCTCCATCGGACGGGCCTCGGGAGTGAATCAGCCCCAGCATTTT. Encoded protein: CASSGSIGRASGVNQPQHF.

This chain joins TRBV6-5 and TRBJ1-1; the match to TRBD1 covers 10 bases. Germline-derived CDR1 and CDR2 are MNHEY and SVGAGI. Trimming cost V 6 bases and J 3 bases; bases outside gene matches: 4. The CDR3 extends over 14 amino acids. CDR3 loop: CASRGQGSYTEAFF. Written as DNA, the CDR3 is TGTGCCAGCAGGGGACAGGGGTCATACACTGAAGCTTTCTTT.

J is TRBJ1-1 and V is TRBV9; D unresolved. Trimming shortened V by 0 bases and J by 0 bases, and 9 bases separated the two germline ends. The length of the CDR3 is 15 residues. Germline V CDR1 and CDR2: SGDLS, YYNGEE. The CDR3 nucleotides read TGTGCCAGCAGCGTAGACCCGTATATGAACACTGAAGCTTTCTTT. This gives the protein CASSVDPYMNTEAFF. Complete variable domain (other parts from reference TRBV9 and TRBJ1-1): DSGVTQTPKHLITATGQRVTLRCSPRSGDLSVYWYQQSLDQGLQFLIQYYNGEERAKGNILERFSAQQFPDLHSELNLSSLELGDSALYFCASSVDPYMNTEAFFGQGTRLTVV.

This chain uses TRBV19 with TRBJ2-3, with TRBD2 matching 9 bases. Germline V CDR1 and CDR2: LNHDA, SQIVND (reference sequence). The J segment lost 0 bases and the V segment lost 3 bases, leaving 4 bases of the junction unmatched. The CDR3 extends over 16 amino acids. CDR3 in amino acids: CASSIFLAGSTDTQYF. The DNA of the CDR3 is TGTGCCAGTAGTATTTTCCTAGCGGGAAGCACAGATACGCAGTATTTT.

This clone has a single count. This chain connects TRBV5-1 to TRBJ1-4, with D tentatively TRBD1 (5 bases). V dropped 4 bases and J dropped 4 bases, with 14 bases sitting between them. The CDR3 runs 15 residues. Germline CDR1 is SGHRS and CDR2 is YFSETQ. CDR3 amino acids: CASSTGTGVNEKLFF. DNA for the CDR3: TGCGCCAGCAGCACTGGGACGGGGGTTAATGAAAAACTGTTTTTT. Full variable domain (remainder filled in from reference TRBV5-1 and TRBJ1-4): KAGVTQTPRYLIKTRGQQVTLSCSPISGHRSVSWYQQTPGQGLQFLFEYFSETQRNKGNFPGRFSGRQFSNSRSEMNVSTLELGDSALYLCASSTGTGVNEKLFFGSGTQLSVL.

The CDR3 nucleotides read TGTGCCAGCAGCCAGCCCAAAAGGGATGAGCAGTTCTTC. Translated, it gives CASSQPKRDEQFF. The chain links TRBV14 to TRBJ2-1; no clear D. The CDR3 is 13 residues long. With 3 bases removed from V and 8 bases from J, the gap between germline ends came to 11 bases. In germline, CDR1 is SGHDN, CDR2 FVKESK. Full variable domain (missing parts from reference TRBV14 and TRBJ2-1): EAGVTQFPSHSVIEKGQTVTLRCDPISGHDNLYWYRRVMGKEIKFLLHFVKESKQDESGMPNNRFLAERTGGTYSTLKVQPAELEDSGVYFCASSQPKRDEQFFGPGTRLTVL.

The V gene is TRBV7-3, the J gene TRBJ2-2; a weak D match, TRBD1 (5 bases). This CDR3 spans 18 amino acids. The germline gives CDR1 SGHTA, CDR2 FQGTGA. Trimming cost V 1 base and J 4 bases, with 19 bases left between them. The CDR3 loop reads CASSLIGSVGVGTGELFF. The CDR3 bases are TGTGCCAGCAGCTTAATCGGGTCGGTAGGGGTAGGCACCGGGGAGCTGTTTTTT.

This clone was recorded only once. This sequence joins TRBV18 and TRBJ1-1, with no clear D. This CDR3 is 16 amino acids long. CDR1 and CDR2 (germline): KGHSH, LQKENI. The germline V and J ends were trimmed by 3 bases and 0 bases, with 14 bases remaining between them. CDR3 in amino acids: CASSPAESYLNTEAFF. CDR3 sequence (DNA): TGTGCCAGCTCACCGGCGGAGTCTTATCTGAACACTGAAGCTTTCTTT.

This chain joins TRBV28 and TRBJ2-5; weak D call: TRBD2 (6 bases). Germline-derived CDR1 and CDR2 are MDHEN and SYDVKM. V was shortened by 10 bases and J by 4 bases, with 16 bases between the two germline ends. This CDR3 has 13 residues. CDR3 region: CAIGGLMLETQYF. CDR3 coding DNA: TGTGCCATTGGAGGACTAATGCTAGAGACCCAGTACTTC.

The J gene is TRBJ1-4, the V gene TRBV29-1; no clear D gene. V was clipped by 7 bases and J by 7 bases, with 10 bases between them. Germline V lookup: CDR1 SQVTM, CDR2 ANQGSEA. The CDR3 consists of 11 residues. This CDR3 is CSALRGEKLFF. The CDR3, as DNA: TGCAGCGCTCTCCGGGGTGAAAAACTGTTTTTT.

The chain has TRBV7-2 and TRBJ2-1, with D possibly matching TRBD2 (6 bases). The CDR3 sequence is 16 residues long. V was cut by 4 bases and J by 2 bases, with 15 bases left in between. The germline gives CDR1 SGHTA, CDR2 FQGNSA. CDR3 in DNA: TGTGCCAGCAGCTGGGACTGGGGAACGGCCTACAATGAGCAGTTCTTC. Translation: CASSWDWGTAYNEQFF.

J is TRBJ1-1 and V is TRBV7-9; perhaps TRBD1 as D (5 bases). The germline V gene has CDR1 SEHNR and CDR2 FQNEAQ (reference sequence). This CDR3 is 14 amino acids long. The germline V and J ends were trimmed by 3 bases and 1 base, with 9 bases remaining between them. The CDR3 spells CASSLYGGNTEAFF. The CDR3 nucleotides are TGTGCCAGCAGCTTGTATGGGGGGAACACTGAAGCTTTCTTT.

This CDR3 is CASRLRGGRFNEQFF. The CDR3 nucleotides read TGTGCCAGCAGGCTCCGAGGGGGGCGCTTTAATGAGCAGTTCTTC. The genes are TRBV11-2 and TRBJ2-1; D may match TRBD1 or TRBD2 (6 bases each). Germline V gene sequence: CDR1 SGHAT, CDR2 FQNNGV. CDR3 length: 15 residues. V was clipped by 6 bases and J by 7 bases, with 19 bases between them.

The V and J genes are TRBV5-1 and TRBJ2-1; D ambiguous. Trimming stripped 0 bases from V and 12 bases from J, with 13 bases between. CDR1 is SGHRS, CDR2 YFSETQ, per germline. This CDR3 comprises 13 residues. This chain's CDR3 is CASSLAGLSRQFF. DNA for the CDR3: TGCGCCAGCAGCTTGGCCGGTCTCTCCCGGCAGTTCTTC.

Remarks on this clone: This sample also contains other DNA sequences that code for the same CDR3. This sequence joins TRBV5-1 and TRBJ1-1; D is unresolved. Trimming removed 2 bases from V and 1 base from J, with 6 bases in between. Germline assignment: CDR1 SGHRS and CDR2 YFSETQ. The CDR3 runs to 13 residues. The CDR3 nucleotides are TGCGCCAGCAGCTTTGTCGGGAACACTGAAGCTTTCTTT. It codes for CASSFVGNTEAFF.

The J gene is TRBJ2-5, the V gene TRBV2; D not resolved. The CDR3 spans 14 residues. Deletions cut 2 bases from V and 5 bases from J, with 12 bases between. Germline CDR1 is SNHLY and CDR2 is FYNNEI. The chain's CDR3 is CASSEPAPRETQYF. For the CDR3, the DNA is TGTGCCAGCAGTGAACCGGCCCCCCGGGAGACCCAGTACTTC.

J is TRBJ1-1 and V is TRBV9, with unresolved D. Germline CDR1 SGDLS, CDR2 YYNGEE. V was cut by 0 bases and J by 0 bases, with 15 bases left in between. This CDR3 region has 17 residues. The CDR3 DNA follows: TGTGCCAGCAGCGTAGAGCCCCAACATGTTATGAACACTGAAGCTTTCTTT. It specifies CASSVEPQHVMNTEAFF.

J is TRBJ1-2 and V is TRBV5-1; D is unresolved. The CDR3 length is 15 residues. With 0 bases removed from V and 2 bases from J, the gap between germline ends came to 11 bases. Germline CDR1 SGHRS, CDR2 YFSETQ. This CDR3 is CASSLEAFGNYGYTF. The CDR3 nucleotides read TGCGCCAGCAGCTTGGAGGCCTTTGGAAACTATGGCTACACCTTC.

The CDR3 region is CASSLVRQETQYF. CDR3 sequence (DNA): TGTGCCAGCAGCTTAGTCAGGCAAGAGACCCAGTACTTC. The chain recombines TRBV7-2 with TRBJ2-5; D gene uncertain. The germline V and J ends were trimmed by 1 base and 2 bases, with 5 bases remaining between them. Germline V gene lookup returns CDR1 SGHTA and CDR2 FQGNSA. The CDR3 spans 13 residues.

The V call is TRBV5-1, the J call TRBJ2-5; D gene unclear. V dropped 3 bases and J dropped 5 bases, with 14 bases sitting between them. Germline V CDR1 and CDR2: SGHRS, YFSETQ. The CDR3 is made up of 14 amino acids. The CDR3: CASSWESSGETQYF. CDR3 sequence (DNA): TGCGCCAGCAGCTGGGAATCCTCCGGGGAGACCCAGTACTTC.

In this sample, this clone turned up once. This chain uses TRBV28 with TRBJ2-3; no reliable D call. Germline loops: CDR1 MDHEN, CDR2 SYDVKM. Trimming took 10 bases from V and 2 from J, leaving 16 bases between them. The CDR3 sequence is 14 residues long. DNA of the CDR3: TGTGCCACGCAAGTGCCGGGCTCCACAGATACGCAGTATTTT. Encoded protein: CATQVPGSTDTQYF.

The chain links TRBV6-1 to TRBJ1-5, with TRBD1 matching over 7 bases. Germline lookup yields CDR1 MNHNS and CDR2 SASEGT. The CDR3 has 18 amino acids. V lost 4 bases to trimming and J lost 2 bases; unmatched junction nucleotides: 14. The CDR3 nucleotides are TGTGCCAGCAGTGTGGGCTCCAGGGGGGCGCGGGGCAATCAGCCCCAGCATTTT. Amino acids: CASSVGSRGARGNQPQHF.

In this sample, this clone turned up a few times. V and J are TRBV6-1 and TRBJ1-5; D is unresolved. CDR3 length equals 14 residues. CDR1 is MNHNS, CDR2 SASEGT, per germline. Trimming pared 3 bases from V and 11 bases from J, leaving 17 bases between. CDR3 protein: CASSESQASRAQHF. The CDR3 DNA reads TGTGCCAGCAGTGAGTCCCAGGCGAGTAGGGCCCAGCATTTT.

The rearrangement uses TRBV6-1 and TRBJ2-7; D is uncertain. V lost 2 bases and J 3 bases, leaving 5 bases between the germline ends. There are 12 residues in the CDR3. Germline CDR1 and CDR2: MNHNS and SASEGT. CDR3 region: CASSELYYEQYF. CDR3 coding DNA: TGTGCCAGCAGTGAACTTTACTACGAGCAGTACTTC.

The genes are TRBV29-1 and TRBJ2-3; D might be TRBD2 (6 bases). Deletions cut 6 bases from V and 2 bases from J, with 9 bases between. This CDR3 has 12 amino acids. Germline V gene lookup returns CDR1 SQVTM and CDR2 ANQGSEA. CDR3 in DNA: TGCAGCGTAGCTAGCGCCACAGATACGCAGTATTTT. Amino acids: CSVASATDTQYF.